The rows below give T cell receptor beta chains drawn from one sample of a study of graft-versus-host responses after intestinal transplantation. This table comes from immunoSEQ multiplex PCR, and its TCRdb copy is limited to in-frame clones, with some not included. Among roughly 5,100 clones listed, 27% were seen once. The sample in question was alloreactive CD8+ T cells from a mixed lymphocyte reaction culture, obtained before intestinal transplant. These receptors all stem from a human patient who received an intestinal transplant. Each CDR3 is given with its conserved first and last residue. The order of the fields is V gene, D gene, clone size, J gene, CDR3 protein, CDR3 DNA. D genes are given only for firm matches. For some rows the clone size is stated as once, few or many, or as a class when expanded; others skip it.

TRBV5-6	.	.	TRBJ1-5	CASSLGQYTYQPQHF	TGTGCCAGCAGCTTGGGACAGTATACGTATCAGCCCCAGCATTTT
TRBV4-3	TRBD1	.	TRBJ2-2	CASSLDRGLTGELFF	TGCGCCAGCAGCCTCGACAGGGGCTTAACCGGGGAGCTGTTTTTT
TRBV5-1	TRBD1	many	TRBJ2-4	CASSSGGQGDSIQYF	TGCGCCAGCAGCTCAGGGGGACAGGGGGATAGCATTCAGTACTTC
TRBV2	.	large	TRBJ2-7	CASSEVGGSYEQYF	TGTGCCAGCAGTGAAGTAGGCGGCTCCTACGAGCAGTACTTC
TRBV10-2	TRBD2	few	TRBJ2-1	CASSEWREGNEQFF	TGCGCCAGCAGTGAGTGGCGGGAGGGCAATGAGCAGTTCTTC
TRBV5-4	.	.	TRBJ1-3	CASSLIGQFSGNTIYF	TGTGCCAGCAGCTTGATTGGGCAGTTCTCTGGAAACACCATATATTTT
TRBV6-5	TRBD1	.	TRBJ2-7	CASSPDWDRVYEQYF	TGTGCCAGCAGCCCCGACTGGGACAGGGTCTACGAGCAGTACTTC
TRBV4-3	.	.	TRBJ2-7	CASSQGLPYEQYF	TGCGCCAGCAGCCAAGGATTACCCTACGAGCAGTACTTC
TRBV30	.	.	TRBJ1-5	CAWSVKVEAMGIVDQPQHF	TGTGCCTGGAGTGTTAAGGTCGAAGCTATGGGGATTGTGGATCAGCCCCAGCATTTT
TRBV6-1	.	large	TRBJ2-7	CASSEALLGGLTYEQYF	TGTGCCAGCAGTGAAGCGCTTCTGGGAGGTCTGACCTACGAGCAGTACTTC
TRBV19	.	.	TRBJ2-2	CASSIMVGDGELFF	TGTGCCAGTAGTATAATGGTGGGAGATGGGGAGCTGTTTTTT
TRBV7-3	.	medium-sized	TRBJ2-7	CASSLMAGGGYEQYF	TGTGCCAGCAGCTTAATGGCAGGGGGAGGCTACGAGCAGTACTTC
TRBV7-6	.	.	TRBJ2-5	CASSPTVVAVQETQYF	TGTGCCAGCAGTCCTACGGTCGTAGCGGTTCAAGAGACCCAGTACTTC
TRBV4-1	.	.	TRBJ2-1	CASSQIPYNEQFF	TGCGCCAGCAGCCAAATTCCCTACAATGAGCAGTTCTTC
TRBV9	.	.	TRBJ2-5	CASSGTFGTPQWTQYF	TGTGCCAGCAGCGGAACCTTCGGGACACCCCAGTGGACCCAGTACTTC
TRBV7-9	.	.	TRBJ1-2	CASSRRDGDYGYTF	TGTGCCAGCAGCCGCCGGGACGGAGACTATGGCTACACCTTC
TRBV13	.	few	TRBJ2-1	CASRTQDRPYNEQFF	TGTGCCAGCAGGACCCAGGACAGACCTTACAATGAGCAGTTCTTC
TRBV5-8	.	few	TRBJ2-2	CASSLAPGSTGELFF	TGTGCCAGCAGCTTGGCCCCAGGGTCCACCGGGGAGCTGTTTTTT
TRBV5-1	TRBD1	.	TRBJ2-7	CASSQDGGTGDEQYF	TGCGCCAGCAGCCAAGATGGAGGGACAGGGGACGAGCAGTACTTC
TRBV29-1	.	once	TRBJ2-3	CSAPEKGTQYF	TGCAGCGCTCCGGAAAAGGGTACGCAGTATTTT
TRBV19	.	large	TRBJ2-7	CASSIVTDRYEQYF	TGTGCCAGTAGTATAGTTACCGACAGATACGAGCAGTACTTC
TRBV7-7	.	medium-sized	TRBJ2-2	CASSSLMGLGGELFF	TGTGCTAGCAGCTCCTTAATGGGTCTTGGCGGGGAGCTGTTTTTT
TRBV6-8	TRBD2	few	TRBJ2-7	CASSYMAGAAEQYF	TGTGCCAGCAGTTACATGGCGGGAGCAGCCGAGCAGTACTTC
TRBV9	.	few	TRBJ2-7	CASSGRVGEQYF	TGTGCCAGCAGCGGGAGAGTCGGCGAGCAGTACTTC
TRBV7-9	.	.	TRBJ2-7	CASSTGIGYEQYF	TGTGCCAGCAGCACCGGTATCGGATACGAGCAGTACTTC
TRBV9	.	.	TRBJ1-2	CASSVGRRVGSGYIF	TGTGCCAGCAGCGTAGGACGCAGGGTGGGCAGTGGCTACATCTTC
TRBV6-9	TRBD1	few	TRBJ2-7	CASSYSSGQVSYEQYF	TGTGCCAGCAGTTACTCGAGCGGACAGGTCTCCTACGAGCAGTACTTC
TRBV25-1	.	.	TRBJ2-7	CASSFGQTYEQYF	TGTGCCAGCAGTTTCGGACAAACCTACGAGCAGTACTTC
TRBV6-6	.	.	TRBJ1-1	CASIGGWGADTEAFF	TGTGCCAGCATTGGGGGTTGGGGGGCTGACACTGAAGCTTTCTTT
TRBV11-2	.	.	TRBJ1-3	CASSLGPFTIYF	TGTGCCAGCAGCTTAGGCCCATTTACCATATATTTT
TRBV15	.	.	TRBJ1-5	CATSSSITLVQPQHF	TGTGCCACCAGCAGCTCGATTACATTAGTTCAGCCCCAGCATTTT
TRBV29-1	TRBD2	.	TRBJ2-7	CSAAGGASYEQYF	TGCAGCGCTGCCGGGGGGGCATCCTACGAGCAGTACTTC
TRBV5-6	TRBD1	few	TRBJ1-1	CASSLAIENRGWNTEAFF	TGTGCCAGCAGCTTGGCCATCGAAAACAGGGGGTGGAACACTGAAGCTTTCTTT
TRBV14	TRBD2	medium-sized	TRBJ2-5	CASRDLAGETETQYF	TGTGCCAGCAGAGATCTAGCGGGAGAGACGGAGACCCAGTACTTC
TRBV6-5	.	few	TRBJ1-6	CASSSSGSNNSPLHF	TGTGCCAGCAGTTCATCAGGATCGAATAATTCACCCCTCCACTTT
TRBV4-2	TRBD1	.	TRBJ1-4	CASSQEAGGLSTNEKLFF	TGTGCCAGCAGCCAAGAGGCAGGGGGTTTGTCAACTAATGAAAAACTGTTTTTT
TRBV5-4	TRBD1	.	TRBJ2-7	CASSLEDRVSYEQYF	TGCGCCAGCAGCCTAGAGGACAGGGTATCGTACGAGCAGTACTTC
TRBV19	.	.	TRBJ2-7	CASSLHLDPRKQYF	TGTGCCAGTAGTCTTCACCTGGACCCTCGGAAGCAGTACTTC
TRBV7-9	.	few	TRBJ2-1	CASSFGGEQFF	TGTGCCAGCAGCTTCGGTGGGGAGCAGTTCTTC
TRBV21-1	.	large	TRBJ1-5	CARPAARGQDQPQHF	TGTGCCAGGCCGGCCGCCCGGGGGCAAGATCAGCCCCAGCATTTT
TRBV6-1	.	medium-sized	TRBJ2-2	CASSEPAGELFF	TGTGCCAGCAGTGAACCAGCCGGGGAGCTGTTTTTT
TRBV5-1	.	medium-sized	TRBJ2-7	CASSLMTGSPYEQYF	TGCGCCAGCAGCCTGATGACAGGATCCCCCTACGAGCAGTACTTC
TRBV30	.	.	TRBJ1-2	CALQGYYGYTF	TGTGCCTTACAGGGATACTATGGCTACACCTTC
TRBV27	TRBD1	.	TRBJ2-7	CASSLGTGGAKQYF	TGTGCCAGCAGTTTAGGGACAGGGGGCGCTAAGCAGTACTTC
TRBV13	.	.	TRBJ2-7	CASSLGRGYEQYF	TGTGCCAGCAGCCTGGGGCGGGGCTACGAGCAGTACTTC
TRBV19	TRBD2	few	TRBJ2-1	CASMITSGAYNEQFF	TGTGCCAGTATGATAACTAGCGGGGCCTACAATGAGCAGTTCTTC
TRBV10-3	TRBD1	.	TRBJ1-5	CAISDGGQGANQPQHF	TGTGCCATCAGTGATGGGGGACAGGGGGCGAATCAGCCCCAGCATTTT
TRBV19	.	.	TRBJ1-1	CASSIVPGPTEAFF	TGTGCCAGTAGTATAGTTCCGGGGCCCACTGAAGCTTTCTTT
TRBV21-1	.	.	TRBJ1-3	CASSLSVLQHARNTIYF	TGTGCCAGCAGCCTTTCGGTGCTACAACACGCACGAAACACCATATATTTT
TRBV30	.	.	TRBJ2-2	CAWSVYTGELFF	TGTGCCTGGAGTGTCTACACCGGGGAGCTGTTTTTT
TRBV7-9	TRBD1	.	TRBJ1-3	CASSFRGGASIYF	TGTGCCAGCAGCTTCCGAGGGGGCGCTTCCATATATTTT
TRBV6-5	TRBD1	large	TRBJ1-1	CASSYAGGGTEAFF	TGTGCCAGCAGTTACGCAGGGGGGGGAACTGAAGCTTTCTTT
TRBV2	TRBD2	.	TRBJ2-1	CASSELAGGPENEQFF	TGTGCCAGCAGTGAATTAGCGGGAGGGCCGGAGAATGAGCAGTTCTTC
TRBV5-3	TRBD1	large	TRBJ1-3	CARRSGTGGNTIYF	TGTGCCAGAAGATCCGGGACAGGTGGAAACACCATATATTTT
TRBV6-6	.	few	TRBJ2-5	CASSRWAETQYF	TGTGCCAGCAGTCGCTGGGCGGAGACCCAGTACTTC
TRBV15	TRBD2	.	TRBJ2-7	CATSKLAGGTYEQYF	TGTGCCACCAGCAAACTAGCGGGAGGGACCTACGAGCAGTACTTC
TRBV6-5	.	.	TRBJ1-2	CASSYGGAGGYTF	TGTGCCAGCAGTTACGGGGGGGCGGGGGGCTACACCTTC